The present T cell receptor (beta chain) was sequenced within a study of T-cell reconstitution after alpha-beta-depleted transplantation in children. Findings and caveats of the study: T-cell counts and diversity at one year following transplant were attributed mainly to newly produced T cells. Several hundred graft clones that had expanded were reportedly the source of alpha-beta T cells about two months after transplant.

Unique molecular identifiers were used in preparing the TCRbeta library. One entry per CDR3 protein results from TCRdb running MiXCR on the PCR reads. The table has 450,000 to 600,000 distinct CDR3 sequences, about 10% seen once. The table lists this clonotype with many counts. Its antigen is not known. Between the trimmed V and J ends, which lost 0 bases and 10 bases, there was a span of 25 bases. This CDR3 has 18 residues. The germline CDR1 and CDR2 sequences are LGHNA and YSLEER. The material was PBMCs, obtained before TCRalphabeta/CD19-depleted stem cell transplant. The receptor was isolated from a child under 10 years old with inherited bone marrow failure, due to receive a stem cell transplant. V usage is TRBV4-3 and J usage is TRBJ2-1, with a weak D call TRBD2 (6 bases). CDR3 sequence: CASSQEGVWDSSTREQFF. In nucleotides, the CDR3 is TGCGCCAGCAGCCAAGAAGGGGTTTGGGACTCCTCGACAAGAGAGCAGTTCTTC.